Following are 12 T cell receptor beta chains from one sample sequenced in a study of T cells in Graves' hyperthyroidism and ophthalmopathy. What was amplified from RNA transcripts were TCR beta CDR3 regions. The HTBI primer set served for first-round RT-PCR of the TCR CDR3. TCRdb itself ran the multiplex PCR reads through MiXCR, one entry per CDR3 protein. This table holds roughly 250,000 distinct CDR3 sequences, about 15% found once. The sample comprised blood. These receptors were taken from a woman between 35 and 50 years old with Graves' hyperthyroidism that later progressed to Graves' ophthalmopathy.

This clonotype was recorded many times. The chain is built from TRBV12-3 or TRBV12-4 and TRBJ2-1, with a tentative D call TRBD2 (6 bases). The V gene lost 1 base and the J gene lost 4 bases, with 8 bases spanning the gap. The CDR3 loop spans 14 amino acids. CDR3 DNA: TGTGCCAGCAGTTTAGAGCGGGTTTACAATGAGCAGTTCTTC. Its protein product is CASSLERVYNEQFF.

This clonotype was found many times. In DNA form, the CDR3 reads TGTGCCAGCAGCCTAACGGGACCATTGGGCACTGAAGCTTTCTTT. Protein product: CASSLTGPLGTEAFF. The chain carries TRBV28 and TRBJ1-1; perhaps TRBD1 as D (5 bases). The V end was cut by 6 bases, the J end by 4 bases, with 18 bases between. CDR1 and CDR2 from the germline V gene are MDHEN and SYDVKM. This CDR3 spans 15 amino acids.

About this clonotype itself: One end of the junction is discordant with germline, which a read error may explain. The rearrangement links TRBV3-1 to TRBJ2-5; D remains ambiguous. This CDR3 region has 15 residues. CDR1 and CDR2 from the germline V gene are LGHDT and YNNKEL (reference sequence). This CDR3 is CVSSQDPGGQETQYF. The CDR3 region has the DNA TGTGTCAGCAGCCAAGATCCGGGCGGCCAAGAGACCCAGTACTTC.

This rearrangement joins TRBV30 to TRBJ2-5; D possibly corresponds to TRBD2 (5 bases). The CDR3 length is 16 residues. The ends were cut back, 2 bases at V and 2 bases at J, with 18 bases in the middle. The germline V gene has CDR1 GTSNPN and CDR2 SVGIG (reference sequence). As DNA, the CDR3 is TGTGCCTGGAGTAGGGTGGAAGAGGGCCTACAAGAGACCCAGTACTTC. It specifies CAWSRVEEGLQETQYF.

There are many counts of this clonotype. The chain employs TRBV4-1 and TRBJ1-1; D may be TRBD1 (5 bases). The germline V and J ends were trimmed by 1 base and 7 bases, with 10 bases remaining between them. Per germline, CDR1 MGHRA and CDR2 YSYEKL. The CDR3 loop spans 13 amino acids. The CDR3 coding sequence is TGCGCCAGCAGCCAAGCGGCAGGGAGTGAAGCTTTCTTT. Protein: CASSQAAGSEAFF.

The chain couples TRBV10-3 to TRBJ2-3; D ambiguous. The V end lost 11 bases, the J end lost 4 bases, and 19 bases lay between the germline ends. The CDR3 is 14 residues long. Germline assignment: CDR1 ENHRY and CDR2 SYGVKD. The CDR3 sequence is CAGASGFGADTQYF. CDR3 coding DNA: TGTGCCGGTGCTAGTGGCTTTGGGGCAGATACGCAGTATTTT.

This clonotype was detected many times. The CDR3 DNA reads as TGTGCCAGCAGTTTATCCCCAATTACCCCAAGCTCCTACAATGAGCAGTTCTTC. Its translation: CASSLSPITPSSYNEQFF. The chain links TRBV28 to TRBJ2-1, with D uncertain. Per germline, CDR1 MDHEN and CDR2 SYDVKM. The CDR3 is 18 amino acids. V lost 1 base to trimming and J lost 0 bases, with 16 bases between them.

The table lists this clonotype with many counts. The J gene is TRBJ1-2, the V gene TRBV28; weak D call: TRBD1 (5 bases). CDR3 length: 15 residues. Trimming stripped 4 bases from V and 8 bases from J, with 20 bases between. Looked up from germline, CDR1 is MDHEN and CDR2 is SYDVKM. As DNA, the CDR3 is TGTGCCAGCAGTTCCTTCGGGGACCCTCTATGGGGCTACACCTTC. Its protein product is CASSSFGDPLWGYTF.

This clonotype was observed a few times. The chain couples TRBV20-1 to TRBJ2-2; D may be TRBD1 (6 bases). The germline CDR1 and CDR2 sequences are DFQATT and SNEGSKA (reference sequence). V lost 6 bases and J lost 0, with 8 bases in between. The CDR3 consists of 13 residues. CDR3 sequence: CSAHRANTGELFF. CDR3 bases: TGCAGTGCGCACAGGGCGAACACCGGGGAGCTGTTTTTT.

This clonotype was seen many times. The chain recombines TRBV24-1 with TRBJ2-1; 13 positions match TRBD2. This CDR3 spans 17 amino acids. After removal of 4 bases from V and 8 bases from J, the junction contained 10 bases not matched to a gene. From germline, CDR1 is KGHDR and CDR2 SFDVKD. The CDR3, as DNA: TGTGCCACCAGTGACCGACTAGCGGGAGGAAGGAAGGATGAGCAGTTCTTC. Its translation: CATSDRLAGGRKDEQFF.

This clonotype was seen many times. The chain is built from TRBV20-1 and TRBJ1-5; D might be TRBD1 (6 bases). Germline loops: CDR1 DFQATT, CDR2 SNEGSKA (reference sequence). V lost 4 bases and J lost 7, with 20 bases in between. This CDR3 has 15 residues. The CDR3 spells CSAKVGQWMGQPQHF. CDR3 sequence (DNA): TGCAGTGCTAAGGTTGGACAGTGGATGGGCCAGCCCCAGCATTTT.

This clonotype has ten or more counts. V gene TRBV12-3 or TRBV12-4 combines with J gene TRBJ1-2, with 7 nucleotides matching TRBD1. V dropped 2 bases and J dropped 7; count of bases not matched to a gene: 13. The CDR3 totals 16 residues. The CDR3 DNA reads TGTGCCAGCAGTTTAACCCTCGACAGGGTTGCTGGTGGCTACACCTTC. It codes for CASSLTLDRVAGGYTF.